The 10 T cell receptor beta chains given below trace back to one sample, sequenced in a study of blood T cell repertoires in COVID-19. Measured with immunoSEQ multiplex PCR; TCRdb has only the in-frame clones, and not every one. The sample includes about 180,000 clones, 83% of them seen just once. The sequencing sample was made of peripheral blood. Every receptor here comes from a woman in her 70s with COVID-19, enrolled during active disease.

The CDR3 coding sequence is TGTGCCAGCAGTTACTCAACAGGGATGAACACTGAAGCTTTCTTT. Protein product: CASSYSTGMNTEAFF. The V call is TRBV6-6, the J call TRBJ1-1; TRBD1 might be the D (6 bases). Trimming left V 0 bases short and J 0 bases short, with 8 bases between. Looked up from germline, CDR1 is MNHNY and CDR2 is SVGAGI (reference sequence). The CDR3 contains 15 residues.

The chain uses TRBV7-6 and TRBJ2-1, with no clear D. CDR3 length equals 13 residues. Between the trimmed V and J ends, which lost 2 bases and 9 bases, there was a span of 11 bases. CDR1 is SGHVS and CDR2 is FNYEAQ in the germline V gene. DNA of the CDR3: TGTGCCAGCAGCTTAAGCCGGGTGGGTGAGCAGTTCTTC. Translated, it gives CASSLSRVGEQFF.

The V call is TRBV3-1 (or the pseudogene TRBV3-2), the J call TRBJ2-1; no reliable D call. The germline gives CDR1 LGHDT, CDR2 YNNKEL (reference sequence). Trimming stripped 1 base from V and 8 bases from J, with 18 bases between. This CDR3 is built from 16 residues. CDR3 residues: CASSQAGSGVPDEQFF. In DNA, the CDR3 is TGTGCCAGCAGCCAAGCGGGTAGTGGTGTCCCCGATGAGCAGTTCTTC.

The chain uses TRBV3-1 (or the pseudogene TRBV3-2) and TRBJ1-1; D is perhaps TRBD1 (5 bases). The CDR3 runs 19 residues. V lost 2 bases and J lost 1, with 23 bases in between. The germline V gene encodes CDR1 LGHDT and CDR2 YNNKEL (reference sequence). In DNA, the CDR3 is TGTGCCAGCAGCCAAAGGAACAGACAGAGTCAAGGCCGGAACACTGAAGCTTTCTTT. Amino acids: CASSQRNRQSQGRNTEAFF.

V gene TRBV6-2 or TRBV6-3 combines with J gene TRBJ2-1; 9 bases are a match to TRBD1. Germline-derived CDR1 and CDR2 are MNHEY and SVGEGT. CDR3 length: 19 residues. With V trimmed by 4 bases and J by 0 bases, 13 bases remained unmatched. The DNA for the CDR3 is TGTGCCAGCAGTTTCCGGGACAGGGACGTTGAAAGCTCCTACAATGAGCAGTTCTTC. It encodes CASSFRDRDVESSYNEQFF.

In its sample, this clone was seen a few times. The rearrangement links TRBV7-9 to TRBJ1-1; possible D gene TRBD1, 5 bases. The CDR3 contains 13 residues. Trimming shortened V by 5 bases and J by 1 base, and 8 bases separated the two germline ends. Germline V gene sequence: CDR1 SEHNR, CDR2 FQNEAQ (reference sequence). CDR3 in DNA: TGTGCCAGCAGCGCTACAGGGAACACTGAAGCTTTCTTT. Its protein is CASSATGNTEAFF.

The chain carries TRBV6-1 and TRBJ2-6; D gene unclear. Germline lookup yields CDR1 MNHNS and CDR2 SASEGT. The ends were cut back, 3 bases at V and 2 bases at J, with 2 bases in the middle. CDR3 length: 13 amino acids. The CDR3 protein is CASSDTGANVLTF. CDR3 nucleotides: TGTGCCAGCAGTGATACTGGGGCCAACGTCCTGACTTTC.

The J gene is TRBJ2-5, the V gene TRBV19, with 7 bases that match TRBD2. Germline trimming cut 5 bases from V and 4 bases from J; bases unmatched to any gene: 10. The CDR3 has 15 amino acids. CDR1 and CDR2 (germline): LNHDA, SQIVND (reference sequence). CDR3 coding DNA: TGTGCCAGTAGTCGGACTAGATCGGGCTCAGAGACCCAGTACTTC. Translation: CASSRTRSGSETQYF.

The V and J genes are TRBV12-3 or TRBV12-4 and TRBJ1-1; no clear D. The CDR3 consists of 13 residues. Between the trimmed V and J ends, which lost 1 base and 3 bases, there was a span of 6 bases. CDR3 DNA: TGTGCCAGCAGTTTAGGGAGGGACACTGAAGCTTTCTTT. Amino acid sequence: CASSLGRDTEAFF.

Worth noting for this clone: An end of the junction differs from the germline gene, which may be a read error. This chain joins TRBV11-2 and TRBJ1-2, with 8 bases aligning to TRBD1. The length of the CDR3 is 17 residues. Germline CDR1 reads SGHAT; CDR2 reads FQNNGV. The DNA for the CDR3 is TGTGCCAGCAGCGTAGACATACTCATACGGACAGGGAACGGCTACACCTTC. Its protein is CASSVDILIRTGNGYTF.